This TCR beta chain was recovered during a study of T cell changes during pregnancy in multiple sclerosis. Trimming cost V 5 bases and J 4 bases, with 12 bases left between them. The CDR3 spans 15 residues. Germline CDR1 is SGHTA and CDR2 is FQGTGA. Libraries were prepared by immunoSEQ multiplex PCR; TCRdb keeps only in-frame clonotypes and omits some of them. The sample gives 55,000 to 95,000 clones, 90% to 95% of which show up once; roughly 2.1% is in the top ten. The source was peripheral blood, collected in the second trimester of pregnancy. This chain links TRBV7-3 with TRBJ1-6; weak D call: TRBD1 (6 bases). The source is a female donor in good health, enrolled as a control in a pregnancy study. CDR3 protein: CASSPGAGYNSPLHF. CDR3 DNA: TGTGCCAGCAGCCCAGGGGCAGGGTATAATTCACCCCTCCACTTT.